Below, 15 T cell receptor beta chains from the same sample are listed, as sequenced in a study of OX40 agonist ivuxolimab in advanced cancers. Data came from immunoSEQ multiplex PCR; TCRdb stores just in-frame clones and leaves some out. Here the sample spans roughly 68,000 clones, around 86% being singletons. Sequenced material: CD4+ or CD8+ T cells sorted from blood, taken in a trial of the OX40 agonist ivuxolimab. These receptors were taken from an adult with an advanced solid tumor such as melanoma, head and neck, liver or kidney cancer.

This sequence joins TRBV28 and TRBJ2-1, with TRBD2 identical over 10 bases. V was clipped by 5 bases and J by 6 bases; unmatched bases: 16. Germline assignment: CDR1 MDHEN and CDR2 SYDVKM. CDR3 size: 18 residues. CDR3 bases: TGTGCCAGCAGTGGGTCTAGCGGGGGCCCAGGGGTGGGCAATGAGCAGTTCTTC. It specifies CASSGSSGGPGVGNEQFF.

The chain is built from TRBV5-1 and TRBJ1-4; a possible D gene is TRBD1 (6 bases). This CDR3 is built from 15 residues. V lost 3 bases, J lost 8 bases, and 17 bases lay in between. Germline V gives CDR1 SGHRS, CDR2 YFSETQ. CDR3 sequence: CASSYEDSQGEKLFF. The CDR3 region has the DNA TGCGCCAGCAGCTACGAGGACTCCCAGGGGGAAAAACTGTTTTTT. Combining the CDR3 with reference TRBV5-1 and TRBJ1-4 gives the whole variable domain KAGVTQTPRYLIKTRGQQVTLSCSPISGHRSVSWYQQTPGQGLQFLFEYFSETQRNKGNFPGRFSGRQFSNSRSEMNVSTLELGDSALYLCASSYEDSQGEKLFFGSGTQLSVL.

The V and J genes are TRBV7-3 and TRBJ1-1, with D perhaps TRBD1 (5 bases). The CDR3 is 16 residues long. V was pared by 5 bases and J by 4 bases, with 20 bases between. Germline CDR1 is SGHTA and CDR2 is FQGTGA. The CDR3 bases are TGTGCCAGCAGCCCGACAGTGAGCTTAGGGCGCACTGAAGCTTTCTTT. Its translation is CASSPTVSLGRTEAFF.

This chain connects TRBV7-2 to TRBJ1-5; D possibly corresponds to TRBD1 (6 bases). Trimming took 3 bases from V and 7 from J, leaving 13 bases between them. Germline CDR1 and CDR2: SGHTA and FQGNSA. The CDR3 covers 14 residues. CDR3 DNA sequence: TGTGCCAGCAGCTTTATTCCTAGGGGGCAGCCCCAGCATTTT. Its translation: CASSFIPRGQPQHF.

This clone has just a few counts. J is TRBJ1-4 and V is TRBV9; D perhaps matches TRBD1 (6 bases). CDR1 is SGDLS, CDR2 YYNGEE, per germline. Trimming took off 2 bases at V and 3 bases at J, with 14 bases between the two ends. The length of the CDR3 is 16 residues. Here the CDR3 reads CASSVSPGASNEKLFF. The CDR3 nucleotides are TGTGCCAGCAGCGTCTCCCCGGGGGCCTCTAATGAAAAACTGTTTTTT.

CDR3 DNA: TGTGCCAGCAGCTTCTACCCTGGGACAGGGGACGAGCAGTACTTC. It encodes CASSFYPGTGDEQYF. The chain uses TRBV7-9 and TRBJ2-7; TRBD1 matches at 10 bases. Germline lookup yields CDR1 SEHNR and CDR2 FQNEAQ (reference sequence). Germline trimming cut 3 bases from V and 5 bases from J; bases unmatched to any gene: 7. The CDR3 consists of 15 residues.

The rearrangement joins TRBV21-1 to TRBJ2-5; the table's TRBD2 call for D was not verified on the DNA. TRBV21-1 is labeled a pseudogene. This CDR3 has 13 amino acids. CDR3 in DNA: TGTGCCAGCAGCTTTCCCCGGAGAGAGACCCAGTACTTC. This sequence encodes CASSFPRRETQYF.

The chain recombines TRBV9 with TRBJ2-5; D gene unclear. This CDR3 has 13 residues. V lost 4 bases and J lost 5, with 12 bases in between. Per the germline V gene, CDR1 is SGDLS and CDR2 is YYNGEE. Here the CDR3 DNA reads TGTGCCAGCAGCCTCTCACCTGGGGAGACCCAGTACTTC. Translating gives CASSLSPGETQYF.

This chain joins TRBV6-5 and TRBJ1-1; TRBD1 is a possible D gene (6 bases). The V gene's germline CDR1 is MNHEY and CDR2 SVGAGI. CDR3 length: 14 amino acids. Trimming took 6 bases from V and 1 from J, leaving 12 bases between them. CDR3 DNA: TGTGCCAGCAGGCTCCCGGGACAGAACACTGAAGCTTTCTTT. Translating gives CASRLPGQNTEAFF.

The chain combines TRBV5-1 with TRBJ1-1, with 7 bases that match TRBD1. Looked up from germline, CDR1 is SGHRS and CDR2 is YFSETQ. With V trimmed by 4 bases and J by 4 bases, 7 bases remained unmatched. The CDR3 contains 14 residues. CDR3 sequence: CASSTSGGFTEAFF. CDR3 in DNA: TGCGCCAGCAGCACGTCAGGGGGATTCACTGAAGCTTTCTTT.

DNA for the CDR3: TGTGCCAGCAGCTTAGAGGCGGGGCATTCACCCCTCCACTTT. It is translated as CASSLEAGHSPLHF. The chain is built from TRBV7-9 and TRBJ1-6, with D possibly being TRBD1 (5 bases). Germline loops: CDR1 SEHNR, CDR2 FQNEAQ (reference sequence). Trimming stripped 1 base from V and 8 bases from J, with 9 bases between. This CDR3 has 14 residues.

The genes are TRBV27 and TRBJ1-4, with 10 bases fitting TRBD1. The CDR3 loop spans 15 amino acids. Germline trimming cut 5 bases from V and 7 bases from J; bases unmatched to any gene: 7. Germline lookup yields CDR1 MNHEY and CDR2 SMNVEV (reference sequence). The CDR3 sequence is CASSPWTGGGEKLFF. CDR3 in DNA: TGTGCCAGCAGTCCCTGGACAGGGGGAGGTGAAAAACTGTTTTTT.

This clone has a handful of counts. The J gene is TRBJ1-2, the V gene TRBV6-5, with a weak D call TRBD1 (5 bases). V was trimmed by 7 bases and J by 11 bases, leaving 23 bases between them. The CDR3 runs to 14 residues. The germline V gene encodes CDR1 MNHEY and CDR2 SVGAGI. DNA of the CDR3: TGTGCCAGCACCATGAACGGGGCCTCCCTCCCTTACACCTTC. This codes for CASTMNGASLPYTF.

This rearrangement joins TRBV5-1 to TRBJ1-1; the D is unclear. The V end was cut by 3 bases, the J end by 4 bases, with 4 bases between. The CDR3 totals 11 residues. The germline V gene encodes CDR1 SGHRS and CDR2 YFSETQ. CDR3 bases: TGCGCCAGCAGCTCGACCACTGAAGCTTTCTTT. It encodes CASSSTTEAFF.

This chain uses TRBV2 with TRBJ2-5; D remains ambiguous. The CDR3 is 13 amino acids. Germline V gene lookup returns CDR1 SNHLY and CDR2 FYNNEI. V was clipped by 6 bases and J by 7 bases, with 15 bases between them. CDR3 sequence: CASSARPGATQYF. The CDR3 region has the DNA TGTGCCAGCAGCGCCAGGCCTGGAGCGACCCAGTACTTC.